The 10 T cell receptor beta chains presented below share a single source sample, sequenced in a study of T-cell reconstitution after alpha-beta-depleted transplantation in children. Preparation of the TCRbeta library was carried out with unique molecular identifiers. TCRdb re-analysed the PCR reads in MiXCR, keeping a single row per CDR3 protein. This sample has about 500,000 distinct CDR3 sequences, with around a third found just once. The sample was PBMCs from the stem cell graft donor, taken from the stem cell graft. The receptor set was obtained from a human donor who donated a stem cell graft to a child with aplastic anemia.

This chain uses TRBV12-3 or TRBV12-4 with TRBJ1-2, with 8 bases identical to TRBD1. This CDR3 contains 14 residues. V gave up 7 bases and J gave up 6 bases; unmatched junction bases: 10. CDR3 nucleotides: TGTGCCAGCATCAACAGGGGGGGGGCGGATGGCTACACCTTC. Translating gives CASINRGGADGYTF.

This clonotype was counted only a few times. The chain uses TRBV20-1 and TRBJ2-7; 8 bases line up with TRBD2. V gave up 6 bases and J gave up 3 bases; unmatched junction bases: 4. The CDR3 spans 12 residues. Germline CDR1 DFQATT, CDR2 SNEGSKA (reference sequence). DNA for the CDR3: TGCAGTGCCCGGGAGGGTAACTACGAGCAGTACTTC. Encoded protein: CSAREGNYEQYF.

This clonotype has only a few counts. V usage is TRBV15 and J usage is TRBJ2-7, with 12 bases aligning to TRBD2. This CDR3 is built from 15 residues. V shed 4 bases, J shed 6 bases, and the junction held 7 bases outside the gene matches. Germline V lookup: CDR1 LNHNV, CDR2 YYDKDF (reference sequence). DNA of the CDR3: TGTGCCACCAGCATACTACTAGCGGGAGGCACCGAGCAGTACTTC. Amino acids: CATSILLAGGTEQYF.

The chain combines TRBV27 with TRBJ2-7, with 9 bases that match TRBD1. Per germline, CDR1 MNHEY and CDR2 SMNVEV (reference sequence). J lost 3 bases, V lost 6 bases, and 9 bases had no gene match. This CDR3 has 15 amino acids. CDR3 residues: CASRTQGASDYEQYV. The CDR3 DNA sequence: TGTGCCAGCAGAACACAGGGGGCTTCCGACTACGAGCAGTACGTC.

The chain combines TRBV5-1 with TRBJ1-2; D call uncertain. Germline V gives CDR1 SGHRS, CDR2 YFSETQ. The CDR3 is 14 amino acids. The V end was cut by 2 bases, the J end by 5 bases, with 13 bases between. CDR3 protein: CASSLREAGYGYTF. DNA of the CDR3: TGCGCCAGCAGCTTACGGGAGGCAGGTTATGGCTACACCTTC.

The chain couples TRBV7-3 to TRBJ2-1; TRBD2 matches at 9 bases. CDR1 is SGHTA and CDR2 is FQGTGA in the germline V gene. Trimming at V came to 5 bases and at J to 7 bases, leaving 9 bases not matched to a gene. The CDR3 is 15 amino acids. This chain's CDR3 is CASSPGSGSLNEQFF. In DNA form, the CDR3 reads TGTGCCAGCAGCCCCGGTAGCGGGAGTTTGAATGAGCAGTTCTTC.

The chain joins TRBV7-2 to TRBJ1-1; D remains ambiguous. CDR1 is SGHTA and CDR2 is FQGNSA in the germline V gene. Trimming took 1 base from V and 0 from J, leaving 9 bases between them. The CDR3 has 15 residues. As DNA, the CDR3 is TGTGCCAGCAGCTTAGACCCCCTTATGAACACTGAAGCTTTCTTT. Its protein product is CASSLDPLMNTEAFF.

The V gene is TRBV12-3 or TRBV12-4, the J gene TRBJ1-1; D gene uncertain. This CDR3 has 15 amino acids. Trimming cost V 6 bases and J 1 base, with 15 bases left between them. The CDR3 DNA reads TGTGCCAGCAGACGCTCTATGACGGAGAACACTGAAGCTTTCTTT. Translation gives CASRRSMTENTEAFF.

This clonotype was picked up a small number of times. The CDR3 loop reads CASSHRLNSREKLFF. CDR3 bases: TGTGCCAGCAGTCACCGACTGAACAGTCGAGAAAAACTGTTTTTT. V usage is TRBV7-2 and J usage is TRBJ1-4; D is undetermined. This CDR3 comprises 15 residues. V lost 6 bases, J lost 8 bases, and 19 bases lay in between. Germline lookup yields CDR1 SGHTA and CDR2 FQGNSA.

The J gene is TRBJ2-3, the V gene TRBV12-3 or TRBV12-4; D gene unclear. The CDR3 covers 14 residues. V lost 1 base and J 4 bases, leaving 9 bases between the germline ends. CDR3 region: CASSLVALPDTQYF. CDR3 DNA sequence: TGTGCCAGCAGTTTAGTAGCCCTTCCAGATACGCAGTATTTT.